These T cell receptor beta chains were read from a single sample in a study of blood T cell repertoires in COVID-19. The data were produced by immunoSEQ multiplex PCR, yet TCRdb's version contains in-frame clones alone and is incomplete. There are about 480,000 clones in the sample; roughly 87% occur only once, and around 0.92% lies in the top ten. The sequenced material came from peripheral blood. The receptors were sampled from a man younger than 30 with COVID-19, enrolled during active disease. Both conserved end residues are part of each CDR3. The D gene is left open where the match is weak. Only part of the rows carry a size: once, few, many, or a class if the clone is expanded.

abundance	d_gene	v_gene	j_gene	CDR3nt	CDR3aa
.	.	TRBV12-5	TRBJ2-4	TGTGCTAGTGGCGAGTCTTTAGCCAAAAACATTCAGTACTTC	CASGESLAKNIQYF
.	.	TRBV7-9	TRBJ2-4	TGTGCCAGCAGCTCCTTGACAGTAAACATTCAGTACTTC	CASSSLTVNIQYF
.	TRBD2	TRBV6-2/TRBV6-3	TRBJ2-1	TGTGCCAGCAGTAACTCGGCGGGAGAATACGATGAGCAGTTCTTC	CASSNSAGEYDEQFF
.	.	TRBV5-5	TRBJ2-1	TGTGCCAGCAGCCCCACTACAGTTAGGGGCAATGAGCAGTTCTTC	CASSPTTVRGNEQFF
.	.	TRBV7-3	TRBJ2-7	TGTGCCAGCAGCCCCCTTTTCCTCAAAGGGGACGAGCAGTACTTC	CASSPLFLKGDEQYF
.	TRBD1	TRBV5-4	TRBJ1-1	TGTGCCAGCAGCTCGGGACAGGGAATGACTGAAGCTTTCTTT	CASSSGQGMTEAFF
few	.	TRBV7-3	TRBJ2-7	TGTGCCAGCAGCTTAGCACTAGCTGGCGAGCAGTACTTC	CASSLALAGEQYF
.	TRBD2	TRBV7-9	TRBJ2-5	TGTGCCAGCAGCCAAGGACTAGCGGGAGAGACCCAGTACTTC	CASSQGLAGETQYF
once	.	TRBV15	TRBJ1-2	TGTGCCACCAGCAGAGACTTGGGGAGCTATGGCTACACCTTC	CATSRDLGSYGYTF
once	.	TRBV5-5	TRBJ1-4	TGTGCCAGCAGCTTTACCGGGACTCGGGGTAATGAAAAACTGTTTTTT	CASSFTGTRGNEKLFF
.	TRBD2	TRBV11-3	TRBJ2-1	TGTGCCAGCAGCTTTCGAAGCGGGAGGGGGGACAATGAGCAGTTCTTC	CASSFRSGRGDNEQFF
.	.	TRBV24-1	TRBJ1-5	TGTGCCACCAGTGATTTAGACAGTTATCAGCCCCAGCATTTT	CATSDLDSYQPQHF
.	.	TRBV5-4	TRBJ1-1	TGTGCCAGCAGCGGACTCCAGGGGACTGAAGCTTTCTTT	CASSGLQGTEAFF
.	TRBD2	TRBV12-3/TRBV12-4	TRBJ2-1	TGTGCCAGCAGGCTAGCGGGAGACGATGAGCAGTTCTTC	CASRLAGDDEQFF
.	.	TRBV6-5	TRBJ2-2	TGTGCCAGCCACGCTTCCGGGGGGCATGTCGGGGAGCTGTTTTTT	CASHASGGHVGELFF
.	TRBD2	TRBV24-1	TRBJ2-1	TGTGCCACCAGTCCTCCGGGACTAGCGGGAGGTGCTGAGCAGTTCTTC	CATSPPGLAGGAEQFF
once	TRBD1	TRBV11-3	TRBJ2-7	TGTGCCAGCAGCCTCCGGGACAGGGTGGGAGAGCAGTACTTC	CASSLRDRVGEQYF
.	.	TRBV19	TRBJ1-1	TGTGCCAGTAGCCTTAGGGACTCATACAACACTGAAGCTTTCTTT	CASSLRDSYNTEAFF